This T cell receptor (beta chain) was captured by sequencing in a study of identical twins. In TCRdb, the 5' RACE reads were re-called with MiXCR into one record per CDR3 protein. The table includes 1.5 million to 2 million distinct CDR3 sequences, under 35% detected once. The CDR3 is 14 amino acids. Trimming left V 5 bases short and J 6 bases short, with 18 bases between. CDR1 is DFQATT and CDR2 is SNEGSKA in the germline V gene (reference sequence). The sequenced material came from cord blood. The sequence derives from a newborn girl in good health. The rearrangement joins TRBV20-1 to TRBJ2-3; no reliable D call. CDR3 sequence (DNA): TGCAGTGCTCCGACGTCGGCCGCGGAGGATACGCAGTATTTT. This translates into CSAPTSAAEDTQYF.